This T cell receptor (beta chain) is from a study of T cell repertoires in cytomegalovirus infection (dated by TCRdb to 2018 to 2020). For the study in its entirety: Donor HLA type was relevant to the analysis, because carriage of CMV infection together with the matching HLA type was indicated by public TCR beta signatures.

Instrument used: Illumina HiSeq 1500. The public reads were run again by TCRdb, first through fastp at Q25 and then through MiXCR, and only productive beta chains were kept. Merged by CDR3 protein, the rows form single entries marked with the most common genes and DNA. The sample contains 450,000 to 550,000 distinct CDR3 sequences, approximately 15% of them found a single time. The ten largest account for roughly a quarter of the sample. Ends trimmed: V by 6 bases, J by 4 bases; bases unmatched to a gene: 10. CDR1 and CDR2 are read off the germline V gene (reference sequence) as MNHEY and SMNVEV. Spanning cysteine to phenylalanine, the CDR3 consists of 16 amino acids. The entry retains the CDR3 DNA only, 48 bases that are in frame from base 1. In this sample, this clonotype turned up many times. The antigen this receptor binds is unknown. Base quality data are lacking; no much larger clone is found one base away.

The full study reports these points: In both this cohort and an independent cohort of some 350 donors, the cumulative frequency of public TCR beta family members distinguished carriers of CMV infection plus the relevant HLA type. The ex vivo response was dominated by HLA-C-restricted CMV-specific TCR beta clonotypes, which also provided the single most frequent clonotype in two of eight donors.

The TCR originated in a human donor in good health (CMV status not recorded). Some clones in this sample may be carry-over from other donors' samples. The sequenced sample was CD8+ T cells from PBMCs. Here the chain combines TRBV27 and TRBJ2-2; a stretch of 8 junction bases matches TRBD1. The bases are TGTGCCAGCAGAAATACGAGACAGGGGATCACCGGGGAGCTGTTTTTT. Its coded protein is CASRNTRQGITGELFF.